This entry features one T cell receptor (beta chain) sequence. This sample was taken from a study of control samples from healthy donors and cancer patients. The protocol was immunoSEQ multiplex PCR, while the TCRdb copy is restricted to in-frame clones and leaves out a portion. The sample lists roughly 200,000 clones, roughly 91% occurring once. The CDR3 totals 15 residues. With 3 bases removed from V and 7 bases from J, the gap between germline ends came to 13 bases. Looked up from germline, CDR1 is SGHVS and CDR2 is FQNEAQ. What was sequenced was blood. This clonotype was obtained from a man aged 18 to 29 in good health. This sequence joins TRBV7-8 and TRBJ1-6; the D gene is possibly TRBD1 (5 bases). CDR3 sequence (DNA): TGTGCCAGCAGCTTTGGTATAGGGGAAAATTCACCCCTCCACTTT. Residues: CASSFGIGENSPLHF.